This entry lists 20 T cell receptor beta chains sequenced from one sample in a study of regulatory T cells in long-lasting Graves disease. CDR3-region Arm-PCR and iRepertoire HTBI primers produced the TCR beta libraries. TCRdb fed the multiplex PCR reads into MiXCR, producing one record per CDR3 protein. The sample includes more than 350,000 distinct CDR3 sequences, around 20% of them seen just once. Indicated time point: persistent/refractory GD, antithyroid drugs over 5 years with positive TRAb. Extracted RNA from PBMCs served as the source of the TCR library. The sample here was peripheral blood mononuclear cells (PBMCs), taken when the disease was refractory, from a patient treated with antithyroid drugs. These receptors all stem from a female donor with Graves disease.

This clonotype has just a few counts. The CDR3 nucleotides are TGTGCCGGGAGCTCGGGGGAAAGCACAGATACGCAGTATTTT. It is translated as CAGSSGESTDTQYF. This chain links TRBV6-1 with TRBJ2-3; possibly TRBD2 for D (6 bases). The CDR3 runs 14 residues. Germline-derived CDR1 and CDR2 are MNHNS and SASEGT. The germline V and J ends were trimmed by 11 bases and 0 bases, with 15 bases remaining between them.

About this clonotype itself: At one boundary the junction diverges from the germline segment, which might be a read error. The chain combines TRBV20-1 with TRBJ1-2; D remains unclear. The germline V gene encodes CDR1 DFQATT and CDR2 SNEGSKA (reference sequence). There are 12 residues in the CDR3. The CDR3 region is CSARGVELGYIF. The DNA of the CDR3 is TGCAGTGCTAGAGGGGTTGAACTGGGCTACATCTTC.

The J gene is TRBJ1-5, the V gene TRBV20-1; a weak D match, TRBD1 (6 bases). V was trimmed by 3 bases and J by 4 bases, leaving 10 bases between them. Germline V gene data show CDR1 as DFQATT and CDR2 as SNEGSKA (reference sequence). This CDR3 has 13 residues. CDR3 DNA: TGCAGTGCTAGTGTACAGGGAAATCAGCCCCAGCATTTT. As protein: CSASVQGNQPQHF.

The chain is built from TRBV7-9 and TRBJ1-5, with a tentative D call TRBD1 (5 bases). Germline V gives CDR1 SEHNR, CDR2 FQNEAQ (reference sequence). Between the trimmed V and J ends, which lost 4 bases and 0 bases, there was a span of 7 bases. This CDR3 comprises 14 residues. The CDR3 protein is CASSSTDSNQPQHF. CDR3 bases: TGTGCCAGCAGCTCGACAGATAGCAATCAGCCCCAGCATTTT.

CDR3 in DNA: TGTGCCACCAGCAGTCATTGGAGGGAAAGCGGGAGGGCCACCGGGGAGCTGTTTTTT. This translates into CATSSHWRESGRATGELFF. V and J are TRBV15 and TRBJ2-2, with 10 bases aligning to TRBD2. CDR3 length: 19 residues. The germline gives CDR1 LNHNV, CDR2 YYDKDF (reference sequence). Unmatched junction bases numbered 14, after V lost 3 bases and J lost 4 bases.

V and J are TRBV5-1 and TRBJ2-7, with 14 bases matching TRBD2. Germline values: CDR1 SGHRS, CDR2 YFSETQ. The CDR3 covers 15 residues. V shed 4 bases and J 5 bases; nucleotides not matched to a gene: 5. The CDR3 DNA sequence: TGCGCCAGCAGCGTGGGGACTAGCGGGGGCGACGAGCAGTACTTC. Protein sequence: CASSVGTSGGDEQYF.

This clonotype was seen ten or more times. The rearrangement uses TRBV28 and TRBJ1-5, with 7 positions matching TRBD1. CDR3 length: 18 amino acids. With V trimmed by 4 bases and J by 0 bases, 12 bases remained unmatched. Germline CDR1 MDHEN, CDR2 SYDVKM. The CDR3 reads CASSSIQGGGYSNQPQHF. CDR3 sequence (DNA): TGTGCCAGCAGTTCAATTCAGGGGGGTGGGTATAGCAATCAGCCCCAGCATTTT.

The sample holds a few counts of this clonotype. The chain uses TRBV29-1 and TRBJ2-2, with D hard to call. The CDR3 sequence is 12 residues long. V shed 5 bases and J shed 5 bases, with 9 bases lying between them. Germline V CDR1 and CDR2: SQVTM, ANQGSEA. CDR3 coding DNA: TGCAGCGTTAAAGTGTCGACCGGGGAGCTGTTTTTT. This encodes CSVKVSTGELFF.

This clonotype was recorded at least ten times. The rearrangement uses TRBV24-1 and TRBJ1-1; no clear D. Trimming removed 5 bases at V and 1 base at J, with 7 bases between. CDR3 size: 13 residues. Germline values: CDR1 KGHDR, CDR2 SFDVKD. CDR3 loop: CATSARENTEAFF. CDR3 bases: TGTGCCACCAGTGCCAGAGAGAACACTGAAGCTTTCTTT.

Comment on this clonotype: A much larger clone lies a single base off, so this may be a read error. The chain joins TRBV28 to TRBJ2-5, with 9 bases lining up with TRBD2. Germline V gene sequence: CDR1 MDHEN, CDR2 SYDVKM. The CDR3 has 15 residues. As DNA, the CDR3 is TGTGCCAGCAGTTTATTAGCGGGAGCAGGAGAGGCCCAGTACTTC. Translating gives CASSLLAGAGEAQYF.

In the case of this clonotype: The DNA is left out, because the CDR3 cannot be placed on it with certainty; the CDR3 is given as TCRdb lists it. J is TRBJ2-7 and V is TRBV7-8; no DNA check was done on the table's D call, TRBD1. The CDR3 has 13 amino acids, counting both end residues. CDR1 and CDR2 (germline): SGHVS, FQNEAQ. CDR3 amino acids: CASSFRGRYEQYF.

The chain employs TRBV27 and TRBJ2-5, with 8 nucleotides matching TRBD1. The V segment lost 3 bases and the J segment 5 bases; nucleotides outside the gene matches: 8. The CDR3 extends over 15 amino acids. The germline V gene has CDR1 MNHEY and CDR2 SMNVEV (reference sequence). The CDR3 DNA follows: TGTGCCAGCAGTTTGGCAGGGGGCCGGTGGGAGACCCAGTACTTC. It is translated as CASSLAGGRWETQYF.

This clonotype was counted only a few times. This chain links TRBV15 with TRBJ1-5, with D unresolved. V lost 0 bases, J lost 7 bases, and 16 bases lay in between. CDR1 is LNHNV and CDR2 is YYDKDF in the germline V gene (reference sequence). The CDR3 extends over 16 amino acids. The CDR3 coding sequence is TGTGCCACCAGCAGAGATAGGATGGGGTTTACCCAGCCCCAGCATTTT. It specifies CATSRDRMGFTQPQHF.

This clonotype was seen a few times. The J gene is TRBJ2-1, the V gene TRBV28; the D gene is possibly TRBD2 (6 bases). Germline CDR1 MDHEN, CDR2 SYDVKM. This CDR3 is built from 14 residues. Trimming shortened V by 7 bases and J by 8 bases, and 18 bases separated the two germline ends. The CDR3 is CASTPGTRSDEQFF. The CDR3 DNA is TGTGCCAGCACCCCCGGGACTCGGTCGGATGAGCAGTTCTTC.

This clonotype was found a few times. This chain uses TRBV19 with TRBJ1-5, with D possibly TRBD1 on 6 matching bases. V lost 6 bases to trimming and J lost 9 bases, with 27 bases between them. This CDR3 region has 17 residues. The germline V gene encodes CDR1 LNHDA and CDR2 SQIVND (reference sequence). The CDR3 region has the DNA TGTGCCAGTAGCCATCCGGGGGCGGCAAACTTTGATCGGCCCCAGCATTTT. This sequence encodes CASSHPGAANFDRPQHF.

This clonotype has only a few counts. The chain combines TRBV27 with TRBJ1-1; a weak D match, TRBD1 (5 bases). The CDR3 is made up of 14 amino acids. Looked up from germline, CDR1 is MNHEY and CDR2 is SMNVEV (reference sequence). The germline V and J ends were trimmed by 3 bases and 3 bases, with 11 bases remaining between them. This CDR3 reads CASSFGGVHTEAFF. The CDR3 DNA sequence: TGTGCCAGCAGTTTCGGAGGGGTTCACACTGAAGCTTTCTTT.

This clonotype occurred many times. V and J are TRBV2 and TRBJ1-5, with D possibly being TRBD1 (5 bases). Germline loops: CDR1 SNHLY, CDR2 FYNNEI. The CDR3 is 15 residues long. V was pared by 0 bases and J by 7 bases, with 13 bases between. The CDR3 spells CASSEAAGLGQPQHF. CDR3 DNA: TGTGCCAGCAGTGAAGCGGCAGGGTTGGGGCAGCCCCAGCATTTT.

This clonotype came up many times. This chain connects TRBV6-1 to TRBJ1-1; D not certain. This CDR3 has 14 residues. The V and J ends lost 2 bases and 0 bases respectively, with 7 bases between them. CDR1 and CDR2 (germline): MNHNS, SASEGT. The CDR3 region has the DNA TGTGCCAGCAGTGAATTCCCGGTGAACACTGAAGCTTTCTTT. Its translation: CASSEFPVNTEAFF.

This clonotype showed up many times. The CDR3, as DNA: TGTGCCAGCAGTTCCAGCCCGGCCGCTATGTTCTTT. It specifies CASSSSPAAMFF. The rearrangement uses TRBV27 and TRBJ1-1; D remains ambiguous. The ends were cut back, 4 bases at V and 14 bases at J, with 17 bases in the middle. The CDR3 length is 12 residues. Germline V gene sequence: CDR1 MNHEY, CDR2 SMNVEV (reference sequence).

In DNA, the CDR3 is TGTGCCAGCAGCCAAGAAGGGCTCAGGGTCTCACCCCTCCACTTT. As protein: CASSQEGLRVSPLHF. The chain carries TRBV3-1 and TRBJ1-6; a possible D gene is TRBD1 (5 bases). The length of the CDR3 is 15 residues. The V gene lost 0 bases and the J gene lost 10 bases, with 13 bases spanning the gap. The germline V gene encodes CDR1 LGHDT and CDR2 YNNKEL (reference sequence). Supplemented by reference TRBV3-1 and TRBJ1-6, the full variable domain reads DTAVSQTPKYLVTQMGNDKSIKCEQNLGHDTMYWYKQDSKKFLKIMFSYNNKELIINETVPNRFSPKSPDKAHLNLHINSLELGDSAVYFCASSQEGLRVSPLHFGNGTRLTVT.